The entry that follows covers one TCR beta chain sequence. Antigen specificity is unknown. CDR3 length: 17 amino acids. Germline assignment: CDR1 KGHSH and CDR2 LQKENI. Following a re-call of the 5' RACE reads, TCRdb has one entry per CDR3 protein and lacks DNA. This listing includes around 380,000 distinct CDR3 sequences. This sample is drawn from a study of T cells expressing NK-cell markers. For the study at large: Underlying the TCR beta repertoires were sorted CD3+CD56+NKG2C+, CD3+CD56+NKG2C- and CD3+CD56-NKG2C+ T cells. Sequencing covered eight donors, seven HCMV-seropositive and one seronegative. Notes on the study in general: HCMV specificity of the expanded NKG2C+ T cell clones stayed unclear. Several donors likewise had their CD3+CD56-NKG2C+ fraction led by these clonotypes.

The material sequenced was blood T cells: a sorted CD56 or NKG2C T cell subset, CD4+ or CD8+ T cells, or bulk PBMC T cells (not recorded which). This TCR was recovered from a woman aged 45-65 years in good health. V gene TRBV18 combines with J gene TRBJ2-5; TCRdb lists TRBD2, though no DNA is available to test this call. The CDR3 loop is CASSPKRLAETQETQYF.